The present T cell receptor (beta chain) was sequenced within a study of blood T cells in healthy people across ages. The second PCR ran about 6 to 12 cycles with a sample-barcoded 5' primer and J-beta primers. TCRdb ran MiXCR on the 5' RACE reads and lists one entry per CDR3 protein. The table includes about 640,000 distinct CDR3 sequences, roughly three fifths detected once. Germline V lookup: CDR1 SGHRS, CDR2 YFSETQ. Losses at the gene ends were 0 bases for V and 6 bases for J; bases not matched to a gene: 5. The CDR3 length is 14 residues. Sequenced input: blood. This TCR was recovered from a man in his 60s in good health. J is TRBJ2-5 and V is TRBV5-1; 7 bases fit TRBD1. The CDR3 nucleotides are TGCGCCAGCAGCTTGGCGCAGGGGGTGCAGACCCAGTACTTC. Translation gives CASSLAQGVQTQYF.